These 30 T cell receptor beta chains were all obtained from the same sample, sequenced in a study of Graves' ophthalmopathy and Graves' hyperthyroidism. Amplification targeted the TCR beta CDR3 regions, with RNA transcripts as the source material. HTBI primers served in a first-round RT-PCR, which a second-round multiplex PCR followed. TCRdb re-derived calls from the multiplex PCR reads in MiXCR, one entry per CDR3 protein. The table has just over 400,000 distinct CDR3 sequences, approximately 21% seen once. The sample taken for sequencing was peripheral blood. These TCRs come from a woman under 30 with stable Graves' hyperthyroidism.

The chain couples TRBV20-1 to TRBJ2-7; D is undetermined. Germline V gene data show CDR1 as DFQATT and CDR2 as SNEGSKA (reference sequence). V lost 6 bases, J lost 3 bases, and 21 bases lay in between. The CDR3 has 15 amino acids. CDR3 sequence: CSAKAYSGNFYEQYF. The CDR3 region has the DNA TGCAGTGCCAAGGCTTATTCCGGAAACTTCTACGAGCAGTACTTC.

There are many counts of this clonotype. The CDR3 region is CASSKEGLAENIQYF. CDR3 sequence (DNA): TGTGCCAGCAGCAAGGAGGGACTAGCGGAAAACATTCAGTACTTC. This sequence joins TRBV7-2 and TRBJ2-4; 11 positions match TRBD2. The CDR3 has 15 residues. Germline V lookup: CDR1 SGHTA, CDR2 FQGNSA. The V gene end was trimmed by 5 bases and the J gene end by 5 bases; junction bases not matched to a gene: 5.

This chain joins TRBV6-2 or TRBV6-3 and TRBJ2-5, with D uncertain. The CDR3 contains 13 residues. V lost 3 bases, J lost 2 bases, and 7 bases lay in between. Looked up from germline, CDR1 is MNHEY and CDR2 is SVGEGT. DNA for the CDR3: TGTGCCAGCAGTTATCAGAGTCAAGAGACCCAGTACTTC. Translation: CASSYQSQETQYF.

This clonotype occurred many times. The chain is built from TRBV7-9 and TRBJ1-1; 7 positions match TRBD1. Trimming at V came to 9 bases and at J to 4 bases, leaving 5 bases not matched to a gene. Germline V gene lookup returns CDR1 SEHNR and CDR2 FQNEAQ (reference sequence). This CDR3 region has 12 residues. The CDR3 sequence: CASTTGSTEAFF. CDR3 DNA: TGTGCCAGTACGACAGGGAGCACTGAAGCTTTCTTT.

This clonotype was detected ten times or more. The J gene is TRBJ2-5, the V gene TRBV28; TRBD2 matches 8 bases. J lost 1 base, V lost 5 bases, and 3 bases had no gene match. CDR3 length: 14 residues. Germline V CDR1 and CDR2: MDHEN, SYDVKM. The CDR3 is CASSPGLAQETQYF. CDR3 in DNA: TGTGCCAGCAGTCCAGGACTAGCCCAAGAGACCCAGTACTTC.

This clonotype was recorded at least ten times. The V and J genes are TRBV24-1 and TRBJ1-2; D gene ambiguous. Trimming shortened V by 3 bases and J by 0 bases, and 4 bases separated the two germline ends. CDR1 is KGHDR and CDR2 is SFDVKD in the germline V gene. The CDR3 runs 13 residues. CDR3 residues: CATSDLPNYGYTF. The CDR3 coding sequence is TGTGCCACCAGTGATCTGCCTAACTATGGCTACACCTTC.

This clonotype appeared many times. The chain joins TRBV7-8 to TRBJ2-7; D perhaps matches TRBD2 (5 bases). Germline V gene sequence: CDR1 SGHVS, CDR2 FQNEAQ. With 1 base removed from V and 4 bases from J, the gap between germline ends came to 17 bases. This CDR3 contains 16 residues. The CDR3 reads CASSLVRKGGNYEQYF. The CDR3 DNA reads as TGTGCCAGCAGCTTAGTAAGAAAAGGAGGCAATTACGAGCAGTACTTC.

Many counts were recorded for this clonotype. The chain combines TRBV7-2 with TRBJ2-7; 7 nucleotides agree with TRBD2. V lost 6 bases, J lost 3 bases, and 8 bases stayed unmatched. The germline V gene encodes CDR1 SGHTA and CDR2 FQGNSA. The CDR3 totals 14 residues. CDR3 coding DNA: TGTGCCAGCAGTTCTAAGCGGGGACTCTACGAGCAGTACTTC. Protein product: CASSSKRGLYEQYF.

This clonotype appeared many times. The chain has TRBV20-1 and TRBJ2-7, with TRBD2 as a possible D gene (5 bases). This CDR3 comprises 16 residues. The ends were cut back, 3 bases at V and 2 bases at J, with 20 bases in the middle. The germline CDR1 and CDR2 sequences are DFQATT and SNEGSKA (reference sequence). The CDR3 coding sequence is TGCAGTGCTAGGGACGTATCGAGGGTGTGGGCCTACGAGCAGTACTTC. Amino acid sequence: CSARDVSRVWAYEQYF.

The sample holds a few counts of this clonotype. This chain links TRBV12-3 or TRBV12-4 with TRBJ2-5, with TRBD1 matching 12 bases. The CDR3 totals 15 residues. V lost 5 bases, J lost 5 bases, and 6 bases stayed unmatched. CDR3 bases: TGTGCCAGCAGTGGAGGGACAGGGGGCCGGGAGACCCAGTACTTC. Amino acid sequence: CASSGGTGGRETQYF.

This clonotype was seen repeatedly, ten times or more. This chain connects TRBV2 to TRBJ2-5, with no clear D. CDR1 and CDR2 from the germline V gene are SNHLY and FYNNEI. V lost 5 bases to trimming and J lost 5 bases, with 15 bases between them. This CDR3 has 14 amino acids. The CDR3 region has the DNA TGTGCCAGCAGTCCTTGGCCCTCAACGGAGACCCAGTACTTC. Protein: CASSPWPSTETQYF.

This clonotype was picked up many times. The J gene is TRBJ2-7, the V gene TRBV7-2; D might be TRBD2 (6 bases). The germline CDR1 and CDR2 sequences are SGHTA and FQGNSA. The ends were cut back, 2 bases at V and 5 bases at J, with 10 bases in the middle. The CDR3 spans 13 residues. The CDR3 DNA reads TGTGCCAGCAGCTTATCGGGACTCCACGAGCAGTACTTC. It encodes CASSLSGLHEQYF. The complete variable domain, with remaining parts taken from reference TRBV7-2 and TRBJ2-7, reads GAGVSQSPSNKVTEKGKDVELRCDPISGHTALYWYRQSLGQGLEFLIYFQGNSAPDKSGLPSDRFSAERTGGSVSTLTIQRTQQEDSAVYLCASSLSGLHEQYFGPGTRLTVT.

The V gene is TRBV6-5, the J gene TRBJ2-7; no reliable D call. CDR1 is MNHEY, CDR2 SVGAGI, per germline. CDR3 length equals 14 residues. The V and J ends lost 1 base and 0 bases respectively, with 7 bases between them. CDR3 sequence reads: CASSYFPGSYEQYF. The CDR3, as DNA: TGTGCCAGCAGTTACTTTCCCGGCTCCTACGAGCAGTACTTC.

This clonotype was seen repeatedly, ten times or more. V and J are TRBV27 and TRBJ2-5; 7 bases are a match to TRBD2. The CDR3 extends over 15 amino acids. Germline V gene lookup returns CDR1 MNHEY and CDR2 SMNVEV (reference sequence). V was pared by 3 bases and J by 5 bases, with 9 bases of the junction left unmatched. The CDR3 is CASSLGPGLGETQYF. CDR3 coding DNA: TGTGCCAGCAGTTTGGGTCCAGGACTAGGTGAGACCCAGTACTTC.

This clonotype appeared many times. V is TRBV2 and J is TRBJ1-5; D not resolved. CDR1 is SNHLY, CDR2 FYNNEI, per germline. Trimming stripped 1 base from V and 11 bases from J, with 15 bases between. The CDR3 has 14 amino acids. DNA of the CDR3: TGTGCCAGCAGTGAAGGTCGGAAGTGCCCGGCCCAGCATTTT. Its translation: CASSEGRKCPAQHF.

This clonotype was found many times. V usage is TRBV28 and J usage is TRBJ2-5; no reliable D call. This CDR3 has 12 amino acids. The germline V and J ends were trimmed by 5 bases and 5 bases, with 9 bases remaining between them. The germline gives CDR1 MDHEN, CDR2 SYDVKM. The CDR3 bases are TGTGCCAGCAGTCCCCGATACGAGACCCAGTACTTC. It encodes CASSPRYETQYF.

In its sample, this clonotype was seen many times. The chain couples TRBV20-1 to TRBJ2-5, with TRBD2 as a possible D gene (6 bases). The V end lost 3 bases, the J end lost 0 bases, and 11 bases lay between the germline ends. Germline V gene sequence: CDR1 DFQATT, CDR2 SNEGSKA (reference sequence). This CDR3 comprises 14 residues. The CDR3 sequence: CSASPLAYQETQYF. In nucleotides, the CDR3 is TGCAGTGCTAGCCCCCTAGCGTACCAAGAGACCCAGTACTTC.

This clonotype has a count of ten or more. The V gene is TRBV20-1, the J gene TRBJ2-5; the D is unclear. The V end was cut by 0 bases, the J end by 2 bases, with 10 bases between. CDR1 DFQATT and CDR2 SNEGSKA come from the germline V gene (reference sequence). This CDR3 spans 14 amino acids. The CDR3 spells CSARDSGNQETQYF. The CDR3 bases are TGCAGTGCTAGAGATTCCGGAAATCAAGAGACCCAGTACTTC.

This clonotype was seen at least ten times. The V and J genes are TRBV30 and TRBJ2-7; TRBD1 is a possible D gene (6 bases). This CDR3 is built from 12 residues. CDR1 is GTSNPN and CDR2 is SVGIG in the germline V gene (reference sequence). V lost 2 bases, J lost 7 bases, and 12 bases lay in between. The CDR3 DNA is TGTGCCTGGAGTTTCCAGGGGCGGGAGCAGTACTTC. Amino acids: CAWSFQGREQYF.

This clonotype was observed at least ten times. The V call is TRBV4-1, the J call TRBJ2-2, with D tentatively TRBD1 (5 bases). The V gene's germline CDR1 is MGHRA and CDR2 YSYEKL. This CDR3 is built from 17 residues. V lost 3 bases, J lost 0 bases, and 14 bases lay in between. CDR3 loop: CASSQVPRTTNTGELFF. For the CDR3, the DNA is TGCGCCAGCAGCCAGGTCCCTAGGACAACGAACACCGGGGAGCTGTTTTTT.

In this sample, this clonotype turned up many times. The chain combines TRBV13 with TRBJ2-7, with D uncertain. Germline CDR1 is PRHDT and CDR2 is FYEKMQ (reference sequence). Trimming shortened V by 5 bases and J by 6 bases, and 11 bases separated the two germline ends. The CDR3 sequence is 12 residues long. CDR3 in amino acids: CASSPASPEQYF. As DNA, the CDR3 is TGTGCCAGCAGCCCGGCTAGTCCCGAGCAGTACTTC.

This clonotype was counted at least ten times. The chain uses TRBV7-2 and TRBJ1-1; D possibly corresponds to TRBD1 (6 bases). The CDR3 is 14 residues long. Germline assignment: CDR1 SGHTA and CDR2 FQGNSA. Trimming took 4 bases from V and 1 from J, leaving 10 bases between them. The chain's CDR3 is CASSSGQRNTEAFF. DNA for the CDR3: TGTGCCAGCAGCTCCGGACAGAGGAACACTGAAGCTTTCTTT.

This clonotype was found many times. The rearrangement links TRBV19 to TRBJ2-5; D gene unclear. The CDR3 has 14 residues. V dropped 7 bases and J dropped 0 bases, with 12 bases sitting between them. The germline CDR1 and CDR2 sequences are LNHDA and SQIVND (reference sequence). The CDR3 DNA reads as TGTGCCAGTATAGGTAACAGCCACCAAGAGACCCAGTACTTC. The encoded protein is CASIGNSHQETQYF.

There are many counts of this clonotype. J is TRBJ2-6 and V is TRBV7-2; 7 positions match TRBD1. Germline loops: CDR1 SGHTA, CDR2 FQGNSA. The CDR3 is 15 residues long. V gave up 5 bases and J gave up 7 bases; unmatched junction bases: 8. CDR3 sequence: CASSLKQGLANVLTF. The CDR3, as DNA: TGTGCCAGCAGCCTAAAACAGGGGCTAGCCAACGTCCTGACTTTC.

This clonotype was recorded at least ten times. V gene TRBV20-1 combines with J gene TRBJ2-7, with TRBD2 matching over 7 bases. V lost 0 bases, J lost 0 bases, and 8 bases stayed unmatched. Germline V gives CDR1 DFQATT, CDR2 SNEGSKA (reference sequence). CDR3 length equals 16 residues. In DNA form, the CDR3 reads TGCAGTGCTAGAGATCTGAAGGCTAGCGGCTCCTACGAGCAGTACTTC. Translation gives CSARDLKASGSYEQYF.

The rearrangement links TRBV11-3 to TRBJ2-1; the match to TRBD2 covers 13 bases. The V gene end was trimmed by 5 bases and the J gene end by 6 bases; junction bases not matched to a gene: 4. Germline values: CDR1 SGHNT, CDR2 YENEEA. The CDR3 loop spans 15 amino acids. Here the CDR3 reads CASSRTSGRGNEQFF. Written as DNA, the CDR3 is TGTGCCAGCAGCCGGACTAGCGGGAGAGGCAATGAGCAGTTCTTC.

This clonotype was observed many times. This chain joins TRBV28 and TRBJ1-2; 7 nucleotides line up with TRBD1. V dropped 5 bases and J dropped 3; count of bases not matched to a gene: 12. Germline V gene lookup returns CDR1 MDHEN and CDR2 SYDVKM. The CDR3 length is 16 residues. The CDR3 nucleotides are TGTGCCAGCAGTCTAAACGGACAGGAGGGATACTATGGCTACACCTTC. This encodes CASSLNGQEGYYGYTF.

The CDR3 protein is CAWRPRTRGGEAFF. The DNA for the CDR3 is TGTGCCTGGAGACCTCGGACCAGGGGAGGTGAAGCTTTCTTT. The V and J genes are TRBV30 and TRBJ1-1; possible D gene TRBD1, 6 bases. Germline CDR1 is GTSNPN and CDR2 is SVGIG (reference sequence). The germline V and J ends were trimmed by 3 bases and 7 bases, with 18 bases remaining between them. The CDR3 sequence is 14 residues long.

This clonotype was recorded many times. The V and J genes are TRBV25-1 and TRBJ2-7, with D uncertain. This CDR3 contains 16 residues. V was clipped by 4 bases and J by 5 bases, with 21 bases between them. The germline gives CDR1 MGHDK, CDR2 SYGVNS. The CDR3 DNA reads TGTGCCAGCAGTGTCCAACGGTATGGTAGAGTGGACGAGCAGTACTTC. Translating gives CASSVQRYGRVDEQYF.

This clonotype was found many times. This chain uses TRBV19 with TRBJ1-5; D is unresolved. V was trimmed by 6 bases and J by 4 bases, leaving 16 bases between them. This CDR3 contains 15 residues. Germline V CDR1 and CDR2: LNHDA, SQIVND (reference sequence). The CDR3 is CASRYQAGTNQPQHF. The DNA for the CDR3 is TGTGCCAGTAGATACCAGGCAGGAACGAATCAGCCCCAGCATTTT.